The clone carrying this TCR beta chain was counted a few times. Its target is not known. This sample was taken from a study of identical twins. Study-wide results and limits: Cord blood beta clonotypes present at high abundance carried fewer insertions; no such pattern appeared in memory repertoires.

cDNA molecules carried unique molecular identifiers, and template switching added a universal primer site. Each CDR3 protein is one row after TCRdb ran MiXCR on the 5' RACE reads. The sample includes 700,000 or so distinct CDR3 sequences, around 20% of them seen just once. V gave up 5 bases and J gave up 0 bases, with 15 bases separating them. This CDR3 is 16 amino acids long. These data are also associated with another study on T cells expressing NK-cell markers. Turning to that study: Researchers got TCR beta repertoires out of sorted CD3+CD56+NKG2C+, CD3+CD56+NKG2C- and CD3+CD56-NKG2C+ T cells. Among eight sequenced donors, seven carried HCMV seropositivity while one was seronegative.

Sequencing was carried out using PBMCs. The source of this sequence is a woman aged 18-29 years in good health. This chain connects TRBV12-3 or TRBV12-4 to TRBJ2-3, with D perhaps given as TRBD1 or TRBD2 (5 bases each). The CDR3 nucleotides are TGTGCCAGCAGTCCTTTCGGGGCATCTAGCACAGATACGCAGTATTTT. It translates to CASSPFGASSTDTQYF.